The rows below give T cell receptor beta chains drawn from one sample of a study of CD8+CD57+ T cells in acquired aplastic anemia. TCRdb reprocessed the reads via MiXCR and lists one record per CDR3 protein. The sample consists of some 42,000 distinct CDR3 sequences, 55% to 80% of them appearing once. The specimen was sorted CD4+, CD8+, or CD8+CD57+ T cells (not recorded which) from PBMCs. Every receptor here comes from a human donor in good health, serving as a control. The CDR3 runs from the conserved cysteine through the conserved F or W. Each record gives: clone size, V gene, CDR3 length, J gene, D gene, CDR3 DNA, CDR3 protein. A D gene is named only where the DNA matches it firmly. Rows give clone size only sometimes, using once, few, many, or a class for an expanded clone.

-	TRBV20-1	15	TRBJ1-6	-	TGCAGTGCTAGTTCGTCAGGTCCAAATAATTCACCCCTCCACTTT	CSASSSGPNNSPLHF
once	TRBV20-1	15	TRBJ2-7	TRBD2	TGCAGTGCTAGTCAAGTAGCGGGGGGGATTAACGAGCAGTACTTC	CSASQVAGGINEQYF
many	TRBV28	14	TRBJ1-1	TRBD1	TGTGCCAGCAACCCCGACAGGGAGGACACTGAAGCTTTCTTT	CASNPDREDTEAFF
-	TRBV2	13	TRBJ1-1	-	TGTGCCAGCAGTGAAGAGAGGGACACTGAAGCTTTCTTT	CASSEERDTEAFF
once	TRBV10-3	13	TRBJ2-7	TRBD1	TGTGCCACCGAAAGGGACAGGGACTACGAGCAGTACTTC	CATERDRDYEQYF
few	TRBV25-1	15	TRBJ1-6	TRBD1	TGTGCCAGCAATGAAGGGGACAGGGGAAATTCACCCCTCCACTTT	CASNEGDRGNSPLHF
-	TRBV18	14	TRBJ2-7	-	TGTGCCAGCTCACCACCTCGTCAGGGGAGCGAGCAGTACTTC	CASSPPRQGSEQYF
-	TRBV15	15	TRBJ2-7	TRBD1	TGTGCCACCAGCAGGTCGAGGACAGGAATCTCCGAGCAGTACTTC	CATSRSRTGISEQYF
-	TRBV20-1	15	TRBJ2-5	TRBD2	TGCAGTGCCCGGACGAGCGGGGGGGCCGGGGAGACCCAGTACTTC	CSARTSGGAGETQYF
-	TRBV15	20	TRBJ2-7	TRBD2	TGTGCCACCAGCAGCCAAGGATTCTCCGGACTAGCGGGGTTCTCCTACGAGCAGTACTTC	CATSSQGFSGLAGFSYEQYF
many	TRBV12-3/TRBV12-4	18	TRBJ2-3	TRBD2	TGTGCCAGCAGTTGGGAATTAGCGGGGCCAACAGGCACAGATACGCAGTATTTT	CASSWELAGPTGTDTQYF
few	TRBV25-1	16	TRBJ2-7	-	TGTGCCAGCAGTGAATCGGGGCTAGCCCATAACTACGAGCAGTACTTC	CASSESGLAHNYEQYF
medium-sized	TRBV4-2	14	TRBJ2-7	TRBD1	TGTGCCAGCAGCCAAGTTGGACAGGGCTACGAGCAGTACTTC	CASSQVGQGYEQYF
-	TRBV20-1	13	TRBJ1-2	-	TGCAGTGCTAGAGATCAGGTTGGCTATGGCTACACCTTC	CSARDQVGYGYTF
medium-sized	TRBV7-6	14	TRBJ2-1	-	TGTGCCAGCAGCTTAGCTCAGTCGTACAATGAGCAGTTCTTC	CASSLAQSYNEQFF
-	TRBV19	17	TRBJ2-3	TRBD2	TGTGCCAGTAGTATGTCTCCTAGCGGGGGGAGCACAGATACGCAGTATTTT	CASSMSPSGGSTDTQYF
medium-sized	TRBV10-3	14	TRBJ1-1	-	TGTGCCATCAGTGATAGGGAGGGGACTGCTGAAGCTTTCTTT	CAISDREGTAEAFF
-	TRBV2	13	TRBJ1-5	TRBD1	TGTGCCAGCGACCCACAGGGGAATCAGCCCCAGCATTTT	CASDPQGNQPQHF
few	TRBV15	16	TRBJ2-3	TRBD2	TGTGCCACCAGCAGACTGGAGGGAGGGGGCACAGATACGCAGTATTTT	CATSRLEGGGTDTQYF
once	TRBV6-1	14	TRBJ2-3	-	TGTGCCAGCAGCTCTACTAGGCCCACAGATACGCAGTATTTT	CASSSTRPTDTQYF
-	TRBV19	13	TRBJ2-3	-	TGTGTCAGTAGTTACACCTTCACAGATACGCAGTATTTT	CVSSYTFTDTQYF
-	TRBV10-2	14	TRBJ1-1	-	TGCGCCAGCAGCCGGGGGCAGATGAACACTGAAGCTTTCTTT	CASSRGQMNTEAFF
-	TRBV11-1	16	TRBJ2-7	-	TGTGCCAGCAGCTTAGGACCGAAACCGGGGTCCTACGAGCAGTACTTC	CASSLGPKPGSYEQYF
-	TRBV5-1	13	TRBJ1-2	-	TGTGCCAGCAGCCCTGGACAGTCCTATGGCTACACCTTC	CASSPGQSYGYTF
-	TRBV2	11	TRBJ1-5	-	TGTGCCAGCGGCGTGGGGGGGGCCCAGCATTTT	CASGVGGAQHF
few	TRBV19	14	TRBJ2-7	TRBD1	TGTGCCAGTAGTTTCTCCGGGACAGCCTACGAGCAGTACTTC	CASSFSGTAYEQYF
-	TRBV6-5	15	TRBJ2-7	-	TGTGCCAGCAGTTACTCCCGCTACGGGCACGGCGAGCAGTACTTC	CASSYSRYGHGEQYF
-	TRBV9	15	TRBJ2-7	TRBD1	TGTGCCAGCAGCACCGCCGGGACAGGGGGCCTCGAGCAGTACTTC	CASSTAGTGGLEQYF
-	TRBV19	14	TRBJ1-2	TRBD1	TGTGCCAGTACTCGGACAGGGAGTGACTATGGCTACACCTTC	CASTRTGSDYGYTF
medium-sized	TRBV7-3	13	TRBJ2-5	-	TGTGCCAGCAGCCAATTGGGGGATGAGACCCAGTACTTC	CASSQLGDETQYF
-	TRBV4-3	13	TRBJ2-7	-	TGCGCCAGCAGCCAAGGGATACCCTACGAGCAGTACTTC	CASSQGIPYEQYF
-	TRBV19	16	TRBJ2-3	-	TGTGCCAGTAGTATATCCGAGGGGTATAGCACAGATACGCAGTATTTT	CASSISEGYSTDTQYF
many	TRBV9	16	TRBJ2-2	TRBD1	TGTGCCAGCAGCCCCCGGACAGGGACCAACACCGGGGAGCTGTTTTTT	CASSPRTGTNTGELFF
-	TRBV25-1	13	TRBJ2-5	TRBD1	TGTGCCAGCAGTGCGACAGGGTCGGCGACCCAGTACTTC	CASSATGSATQYF
medium-sized	TRBV7-9	13	TRBJ1-1	-	TGTGCCAGCAGCTTCCCTTTGAACACTGAAGCTTTCTTT	CASSFPLNTEAFF
-	TRBV9	14	TRBJ2-7	TRBD1	TGTGCCAGCAGCACCCGGACAGGGGGCTACGAGCAGTACTTC	CASSTRTGGYEQYF
-	TRBV20-1	14	TRBJ1-6	TRBD1	TGCAGTGCATGGGACAGGGGGGATAATTCACCCCTCCACTTT	CSAWDRGDNSPLHF
-	TRBV19	16	TRBJ2-7	TRBD1	TGTGCCAGTAGGGACCATTACGACAGGGTCCCCTACGAGCAGTACTTC	CASRDHYDRVPYEQYF
many	TRBV6-5	14	TRBJ1-1	-	TGTGCCAGCAATTACGGGGGTTTTGGCACTGAAGCTTTCTTT	CASNYGGFGTEAFF
many	TRBV6-5	14	TRBJ1-2	-	TGTGCCAGCAGTTACTCAACGGAGATCTATGGCTACACCTTC	CASSYSTEIYGYTF
many	TRBV5-4	15	TRBJ2-7	TRBD1	TGTGCCAGCAGCGCCGGAGACAGGGGGTCGTACGAGCAGTACTTC	CASSAGDRGSYEQYF
many	TRBV13	13	TRBJ2-7	-	TGTGCCAGCAGCTCCGGGGCCTCCTACGAGCAGTACTTC	CASSSGASYEQYF
once	TRBV5-1	16	TRBJ1-3	-	TGCGCCAGCAGCTTGGACAGCACGAGCTCTGGAAACACCATATATTTT	CASSLDSTSSGNTIYF
-	TRBV10-3	15	TRBJ2-6	-	TGTGCCATCAGCCTCAGGGAAACTGGGGCCAACGTCCTGACTTTC	CAISLRETGANVLTF
medium-sized	TRBV29-1	13	TRBJ1-2	-	TGCAGCGTTGATCCTGGGGGCCATTATGGCTACACCTTC	CSVDPGGHYGYTF
-	TRBV7-9	15	TRBJ1-1	-	TGTGCCAGCAGCTTTGCGGGCGCAAGGAACGCTGAAGCTTTCTTT	CASSFAGARNAEAFF
-	TRBV6-2/TRBV6-3	11	TRBJ2-5	-	TGTGCCAGCAGTCCCCGAAAGACCCAGTACTTC	CASSPRKTQYF
-	TRBV25-1	13	TRBJ1-2	TRBD1	TGTGCCAGCAATCCGACAGGGAACTATGGCTACACCTTC	CASNPTGNYGYTF
-	TRBV20-1	12	TRBJ2-1	-	TGCAGTGCTAGCGGATCTTACAATGAGCAGTTCTTC	CSASGSYNEQFF